One T cell receptor beta chain is described in this entry. Ten or more counts support this clonotype. No antigen is known for it. Base qualities are not recorded, but no much larger clone differs from it by a single base. Donors were under 40 systemically healthy Caucasian individuals from Russia aged roughly 6 to 100 years. Around 9.9 milliliters of peripheral blood were collected from each donor into EDTA-treated Vacutainer tubes. Ficoll-Paque density-gradient centrifugation was used to isolate PBMCs, with at least 6 million per sample. Total RNA, at least 6 micrograms per sample, was extracted from PBMCs with Trizol reagent. Naive CD45RAhigh/CD27high T cell percentages were measured by flow cytometry on a PBMC aliquot from every donor. Libraries came from 5' RACE. TCRdb records Illumina HiSeq 2500 as the sequencer. A second PCR of about 7 to 12 cycles was performed with a sample-barcoded 5' primer and a J-beta primer mix. Each TCR beta cDNA molecule received a unique molecular identifier from a template-switch 5' adaptor carrying 12 random nucleotides. At least 2.5 million CDR3-containing paired-end reads were obtained from each sample. First-strand cDNA was synthesized from all RNA with the Mint cDNA synthesis kit, primed by a TRBC-specific oligonucleotide. Following uracil-DNA glycosylase treatment, all cDNA underwent a first 18-cycle PCR with the universal primers M1SS and BC2_uni_R. The original methods were these. For normalization, 1 million high-quality reads, each with a distinct molecular identifier, were randomly selected from each sample. Reads sharing molecular identifiers were discarded rather than binned into consensus sequences. MiTCR, run with a Q25 quality threshold and the strictest error-elimination algorithm, handled CDR3 identification, clonotype clustering and error correction. Lower-bound total TCR beta diversity was estimated with a nonparametric unseen species model using Euler transformation. TCRdb ran its own pipeline on the public reads, namely fastp trimming at Q25 and MiXCR clone calling, and kept in-frame beta chains. For every CDR3 protein sequence, its rows merge into one entry that carries the most common genes and DNA. None of the V and J calls come from the authors' own analysis; TCRdb made them. The sample table lists roughly 700,000 distinct CDR3 sequences, approximately 30% of them with a count of one. The ten largest account for 15% of the sample.

This sample is part of a study of blood T cells in healthy people across ages (dated by TCRdb to about 2015). Some background on the complete study: In model experiments, template switching captured roughly one uniquely barcoded TCR beta cDNA molecule for every two T cells. Age-related changes in TCR beta repertoire diversity were measured in the study by deep sequencing normalized with unique cDNA molecular identifiers. Donors were grouped into four age groups: young (average 16 years), middle-aged (39), aged (around 56) and long-lived (less than 85). To avoid experimental bias, donors of different ages were spread randomly across the sequencing lanes. The study analyzed two additional independent replicas of 1 million unique cDNA reads from the same blood draw for two donors, one aged 18 to 29 and one aged 80 or older.

What the work shows at the level of the full study, not this receptor alone: Estimates of total diversity based on one million sequenced T cells were regarded as lower bounds and as underestimates. The long-lived group showed more naive CD4+ T cells, fewer expanded clones and increased TCR diversity than the aged group, suggesting age selection. The percentage of naive T cells measured by flow cytometry correlated strongly with observed TCR beta diversity. As age increased, observed TCR beta diversity per million T cells dropped in a roughly linear way, and a significant reduction was already evident by age 40. The CMV infection status of donors was not known, potentially confounding age-related changes in expanded clonotypes. Bulk unsorted PBMC profiling prevented conclusive comparison of naive and antigen-experienced compartments.

The TCR was taken from a woman aged 80 or over in good health. Donor details come from another sample of the same person, matched by shared clones. Sequenced input: blood.

The base sequence is TGCAGCGTTGATGTTGGACAGGTTCTCTATGGCTACACCTTC. This codes for CSVDVGQVLYGYTF. The V gene is TRBV29-1 and the J gene is TRBJ1-2, with 7 middle bases fitting TRBD1. The germline V and J ends show losses of 3 bases and 4 bases respectively, and no gene match explains 8 bases of the junction. The cysteine opens and the phenylalanine closes a CDR3 of 14 amino acids. The retained sequence is limited to the CDR3, 42 bases, with the frame set at the first base. The germline V gene specifies SQVTM as CDR1 and ANQGSEA as CDR2.